These T cell receptor beta chains were read from a single sample in a study of a mutant IDH1 vaccine in newly diagnosed glioma. The assay was immunoSEQ multiplex PCR, and TCRdb's table has in-frame clones only and misses some. The sample includes about 82,000 clones, 70% to 90% seen only once; the top ten take 2% to 2.5%. The antigens these receptors bind are not known. The source was PBMCs, collected from a glioma patient whose treatment included an IDH1 peptide vaccine. The receptors derive from a man aged 25-40 years with glioma. Some clones in this sample may be carry-over from other donors' samples. The CDR3 runs from the conserved cysteine through the conserved F or W. Fields, in order: clone size, D gene, V gene, J gene, CDR3 DNA, CDR3 protein. A D gene is named only where the DNA matches it firmly. Not every row has a clone size; where given, it reads once, few, many or a size class.

size: -
D: -
V: TRBV2
J: TRBJ2-6
DNA: TGTGCCAGCAGTGAGTTGGACTCAAGAAACGTCCTGACTTTC
CDR3: CASSELDSRNVLTF

size: -
D: -
V: TRBV28
J: TRBJ1-6
DNA: TGTGCCAGCAGTGTCCCGGGAGCTGGCTATAATTCACCCCTCCACTTT
CDR3: CASSVPGAGYNSPLHF

size: -
D: TRBD1
V: TRBV6-5
J: TRBJ1-1
DNA: TGTGCCAGCAGTACAAGGGACAGTGGGACTGAAGCTTTCTTT
CDR3: CASSTRDSGTEAFF

size: -
D: -
V: TRBV9
J: TRBJ2-3
DNA: TGTGCCAGCAGCGGGGGCACAGATACGCAGTATTTT
CDR3: CASSGGTDTQYF

size: -
D: -
V: TRBV19
J: TRBJ2-6
DNA: TGTGCCAGTAGTATAGGTGAAGGGTACTCTGGGGCCAACGTCCTGACTTTC
CDR3: CASSIGEGYSGANVLTF

size: -
D: -
V: TRBV7-9
J: TRBJ2-2
DNA: TGTGCCAGCAGCTTTCGAGGGCGGACCGGGGAGCTGTTTTTT
CDR3: CASSFRGRTGELFF

size: -
D: -
V: TRBV6-4
J: TRBJ2-4
DNA: TGTGCCAGCAGTGAGTCAATCGGAAACATTCAGTACTTC
CDR3: CASSESIGNIQYF

size: -
D: -
V: TRBV2
J: TRBJ1-1
DNA: TGTGCCAGCCAGGGACGGAACACTGAAGCTTTCTTT
CDR3: CASQGRNTEAFF

size: -
D: TRBD1
V: TRBV5-1
J: TRBJ2-3
DNA: TGCGCCAGCAGCGCATCGGACAGGATCACAGATACGCAGTATTTT
CDR3: CASSASDRITDTQYF

size: -
D: -
V: TRBV11-3
J: TRBJ2-7
DNA: TGTGCCAGCAGCTTAGGGACTTCTGAGCAGTACTTC
CDR3: CASSLGTSEQYF

size: -
D: -
V: TRBV27
J: TRBJ2-2
DNA: TGTGCCAGCAGCAGAGAGTACACCGGGGAGCTGTTTTTT
CDR3: CASSREYTGELFF

size: once
D: TRBD1
V: TRBV15
J: TRBJ1-1
DNA: TGTGCCACCAGCAGAGGTGGGACAGGGCGGAACACTGAAGCTTTCTTT
CDR3: CATSRGGTGRNTEAFF

size: -
D: -
V: TRBV4-1
J: TRBJ2-2
DNA: TGCGCCAGCAGCCTAAGGACAGAGGACGGGGAGCTGTTTTTT
CDR3: CASSLRTEDGELFF

size: once
D: -
V: TRBV5-6
J: TRBJ1-3
DNA: TGTGCCAGCAGCTTGTCCCCGACAGGCTCAGGAAACACCATATATTTT
CDR3: CASSLSPTGSGNTIYF

size: -
D: -
V: TRBV2
J: TRBJ2-7
DNA: TGTGCCAGCAGTGCATGGTTTAGAAACGAGCAGTACTTC
CDR3: CASSAWFRNEQYF

size: -
D: TRBD1
V: TRBV7-9
J: TRBJ2-3
DNA: TGTGCCAGCAGCTTAGGTCTCCGGGACAGATTAACAGATACGCAGTATTTT
CDR3: CASSLGLRDRLTDTQYF

size: -
D: -
V: TRBV18
J: TRBJ1-3
DNA: TGTGCCAGCTCACCACGGGGTTCGGGAAACTCTGGAAACACCATATATTTT
CDR3: CASSPRGSGNSGNTIYF

size: -
D: -
V: TRBV18
J: TRBJ2-2
DNA: TGTGCCAGCTCACCGGCGGGGAACACCGGGGAGCTGTTTTTT
CDR3: CASSPAGNTGELFF

size: few
D: TRBD1
V: TRBV2
J: TRBJ1-1
DNA: TGTGCCAGCAGCGCCACAGACAGGGGGACTGAAGCTTTCTTT
CDR3: CASSATDRGTEAFF

size: -
D: -
V: TRBV28
J: TRBJ1-2
DNA: TGTGCCAGCAGTTTATATCGGACCGGCTATGGCTACACCTTC
CDR3: CASSLYRTGYGYTF

size: -
D: TRBD2
V: TRBV19
J: TRBJ2-3
DNA: TGTGCCAGTAGTAAGGGACTAGCGGGAGGGTCAGATACGCAGTATTTT
CDR3: CASSKGLAGGSDTQYF

size: -
D: TRBD1
V: TRBV7-2
J: TRBJ1-1
DNA: TGTGCCAGCAGTGACAGGGGCCCTGAAGCTTTCTTT
CDR3: CASSDRGPEAFF

size: once
D: -
V: TRBV7-2
J: TRBJ2-7
DNA: TGTGCCAGCAGCTCGGGACTGGAGCAGTACTTC
CDR3: CASSSGLEQYF

size: -
D: -
V: TRBV2
J: TRBJ2-3
DNA: TGTGCCAGCAGTGAGAGGTTAACTAGCACAGATACGCAGTATTTT
CDR3: CASSERLTSTDTQYF

size: -
D: -
V: TRBV11-2
J: TRBJ1-3
DNA: TGTGCCAGCAGCACGCTTACTTCGACTGGAAACACCATATATTTT
CDR3: CASSTLTSTGNTIYF

size: -
D: -
V: TRBV7-3
J: TRBJ2-1
DNA: TGTGCCAGCAGCCCTTGGGGGATGGGCTCCTACAATGAGCAGTTCTTC
CDR3: CASSPWGMGSYNEQFF

size: -
D: TRBD2
V: TRBV7-9
J: TRBJ2-1
DNA: TGTGCCAGCAGCCCGGGACTAGCGGGAACGACCTACAATGAGCAGTTCTTC
CDR3: CASSPGLAGTTYNEQFF

size: -
D: TRBD1
V: TRBV7-8
J: TRBJ2-2
DNA: TGTGCCAGCAGCTTAGTGGCAGGGGGTGTAGCCGGGGAGCTGTTTTTT
CDR3: CASSLVAGGVAGELFF

size: -
D: -
V: TRBV6-5
J: TRBJ2-4
DNA: TGTGCCAGCAGCCCCGACTGGTACATTCAGTACTTC
CDR3: CASSPDWYIQYF

size: -
D: -
V: TRBV15
J: TRBJ2-1
DNA: TGTGCCACCAGCAGAGATTTGGCTAGCTCGATATATGAGCAGTTCTTC
CDR3: CATSRDLASSIYEQFF

size: -
D: -
V: TRBV9
J: TRBJ2-7
DNA: TGTGCCAGCAGCCCAGGGACTTCCTCTCACGAGCAGTACTTC
CDR3: CASSPGTSSHEQYF

size: -
D: -
V: TRBV29-1
J: TRBJ1-1
DNA: TGCAGCGTTGATGCCAGGGGAGACACTGAAGCTTTCTTT
CDR3: CSVDARGDTEAFF

size: -
D: -
V: TRBV10-3
J: TRBJ2-2
DNA: TGTGCCATCAGCGAGGGGACGACCGGGGAGCTGTTTTTT
CDR3: CAISEGTTGELFF

size: -
D: -
V: TRBV28
J: TRBJ2-3
DNA: TGTGCCAGCAGTTTAGGGACTTACACAGATACGCAGTATTTT
CDR3: CASSLGTYTDTQYF

size: -
D: -
V: TRBV14
J: TRBJ1-1
DNA: TGTGCCAGCAGCCAAGATCGCAGGGGCACTGAAGCTTTCTTT
CDR3: CASSQDRRGTEAFF

size: -
D: -
V: TRBV7-2
J: TRBJ2-7
DNA: TGTGCCAGCAGCCCATACGGGATCGAATCCTACGAGCAGTACTTC
CDR3: CASSPYGIESYEQYF

size: few
D: -
V: TRBV18
J: TRBJ1-1
DNA: TGTGCCAGCTCACCACCGTACAGCTTGAACACTGAAGCTTTCTTT
CDR3: CASSPPYSLNTEAFF

size: -
D: -
V: TRBV27
J: TRBJ2-1
DNA: TGTGCCAGCAGTCCTCGCCGTTACAGGGTCAATGAGCAGTTCTTC
CDR3: CASSPRRYRVNEQFF

size: -
D: -
V: TRBV9
J: TRBJ2-1
DNA: TGTGCCAGCAGCGACCCACTCTGGGCCTCCTACAATGAGCAGTTCTTC
CDR3: CASSDPLWASYNEQFF